A selection of T cell receptor beta chains follows, all from one sample in a study of Ad26.COV2.S vaccination and SARS-CoV-2 variants. Some clones are missing from TCRdb's copy, which holds only in-frame ones; the method was immunoSEQ multiplex PCR. The table lists about 460,000 clones, roughly nine tenths of them singletons. The input for sequencing was peripheral blood, taken in a trial of Ad26.COV2.S vaccine versus placebo. All receptors come from a person aged 18 to 65 who received the Ad26.COV2.S COVID-19 vaccine or a placebo. Both conserved end residues are trimmed from each CDR3. The order of the fields is clone size, J gene, V gene, CDR3 protein. Clone size is not always given. Where it is, it says once, few, many or a class for expanded clones.

-	TRBJ1-1	TRBV7-3	ASSPDPSYTEAF
-	TRBJ2-3	TRBV7-9	ASSFPTPRADTQY
few	TRBJ1-2	TRBV6-5	ASSYSPANYGYT
-	TRBJ1-6	TRBV5-1	ASSFGSTILNSPLH
-	TRBJ1-1	TRBV23-1	ASSPSSKNTEAF
-	TRBJ2-1	TRBV6-5	ASSSVRGNEQF
-	TRBJ2-1	TRBV5-4	ASSLGGSGGSYNEQF
-	TRBJ1-1	TRBV2	ASRAGTGGFLNTEAF
-	TRBJ1-1	TRBV28	ASSLGGLGTTEAF
-	TRBJ1-2	TRBV18	ASSQRAGVPVLNYGYT
once	TRBJ1-1	TRBV24-1	ATTTAGGVWGTEAF
-	TRBJ2-1	TRBV5-1	ASSNHDRPAGV
-	TRBJ2-3	TRBV3-1/TRBV3-2	ASSFSTDTQY
-	TRBJ1-6	TRBV30	AWSHRDRGLNSPLH
-	TRBJ2-5	TRBV7-3	ASSATGGTETQY
-	TRBJ2-7	TRBV18	ASSPPQASYEQY
-	TRBJ1-1	TRBV5-1	ASSLAGGMNTEAF
-	TRBJ1-4	TRBV5-4	ASSLGGGGIPNEKLF
-	TRBJ1-2	TRBV19	ASTGGYGYT
-	TRBJ2-5	TRBV5-1	ASSLAWGGETQY
-	TRBJ1-5	TRBV7-2	ASSLGRLSNQPQH
-	TRBJ1-1	TRBV13	ASSLAGAVVNTEAF
-	TRBJ2-7	TRBV18	ASSPLPETSYEQY
-	TRBJ2-7	TRBV29-1	SALDRDHEQY
-	TRBJ1-3	TRBV29-1	SVERYPRPSGPGNTIY
-	TRBJ1-1	TRBV27	ASRRGGTEAF
-	TRBJ1-1	TRBV6-1	ASSESVNTEAF
-	TRBJ2-5	TRBV5-4	ASTMSLGREGRQTQY
-	TRBJ2-3	TRBV6-2/TRBV6-3	ASSMGGQGGDTQY
once	TRBJ1-1	TRBV25-1	ASRKGVTEAF
-	TRBJ2-3	TRBV18	ASSPDLAMADTQY
-	TRBJ2-3	TRBV6-6	ASSYSRAGAGDTQY
-	TRBJ1-6	TRBV6-6	ASSYSGASNNSPLH
-	TRBJ2-2	TRBV24-1	ATRGNTGELF
-	TRBJ2-7	TRBV4-1	ASSEWDMISYEQY
few	TRBJ1-5	TRBV12-3/TRBV12-4	ASSGQGTQPQH
-	TRBJ2-1	TRBV21-1	AASSGPYNEQF
once	TRBJ2-2	TRBV4-1	ASSRETGFTGELF
once	TRBJ2-5	TRBV19	ASSISASGSRETQY
once	TRBJ1-4	TRBV2	ASILGTGGEGLF
-	TRBJ2-7	TRBV6-5	ASSFLVDHPSYEQY
once	TRBJ1-4	TRBV4-1	ASSQGQGASGNEKLF
-	TRBJ1-1	TRBV28	ASRLMNTEAF
few	TRBJ1-1	TRBV6-5	ASSLTVNTEAF
-	TRBJ2-1	TRBV9	ASSGLAEYNEQF
-	TRBJ1-2	TRBV6-6	ASSRGGANYGYT
-	TRBJ2-5	TRBV6-6	ASSPYRVGVQETQY
-	TRBJ2-1	TRBV7-9	ASSPLGGKAYNEQF
-	TRBJ2-1	TRBV9	ASSVDPGGPENEQF
once	TRBJ1-2	TRBV28	ASSLTGPSAYGYT
-	TRBJ2-7	TRBV3-1/TRBV3-2	ASSPAGSGFYEQY
-	TRBJ2-1	TRBV6-6	ASSLGGYGNEQF
-	TRBJ2-3	TRBV3-1/TRBV3-2	ASGGGHTQY
once	TRBJ2-1	TRBV5-6	ASSPGGLAGSSGVNEQF
-	TRBJ1-2	TRBV6-5	ASSPGQGPYGYT
-	TRBJ1-2	TRBV6-1	ASSDKGYGYT
-	TRBJ2-7	TRBV9	ASSVAVGFYEQY
-	TRBJ2-3	TRBV3-1/TRBV3-2	ASSQDSLAGGYPRNTQY